These T cell receptor beta chains were read from a single sample in a study of control samples from healthy donors and cancer patients. The data were produced by immunoSEQ multiplex PCR, yet TCRdb's version contains in-frame clones alone and is incomplete. The table shows about 92,000 clones, with roughly 82% occurring only once. Sample: blood. The receptors shown here come from a woman between 55 and 75 years old in good health. The CDR3 runs from the conserved cysteine through the conserved F or W. Fields, in order: J gene, D gene, clone size, V gene, CDR3 DNA, CDR3 protein. The D gene is left open where the match is weak. The size entry is marked missing in some rows and otherwise reads once, few, many or a size class.

TRBJ1-1,-,-,TRBV7-9,TGTGCCAGCAGCGAACAAGGGTTTCGGACTGAAGCTTTCTTT,CASSEQGFRTEAFF
TRBJ2-1,-,-,TRBV10-2,TGCGCCAGCAGCCCCGCCGGGCTCACGGGGCAGTTCTTC,CASSPAGLTGQFF
TRBJ2-7,TRBD2,once,TRBV7-9,TGTGCCAGCAGCCCACCCGGGACTAGCGGGGGGGTCTACGAGCAGTACTTC,CASSPPGTSGGVYEQYF
TRBJ1-3,-,once,TRBV7-9,TGTGCCAGCAGCTTATATGACTCTGGAAACACCATATATTTT,CASSLYDSGNTIYF
TRBJ1-6,TRBD1,-,TRBV2,TGTGCCAGCAAGCAACAGGGGGATTCACCCCTCCACTTT,CASKQQGDSPLHF
TRBJ1-2,TRBD1,-,TRBV19,TGTGCCACCTCAACGAACCCGGGCAGGGGGCAGGGCTACACCTTC,CATSTNPGRGQGYTF
TRBJ2-1,TRBD1,once,TRBV19,TGTGCCAGCAGACAGGGGGCGACGAATGAGCAGTTCTTC,CASRQGATNEQFF
TRBJ2-5,TRBD1,-,TRBV28,TGTGCCAGCACCCCGGGCGGGACAGGAGGCGAGACCCAGTACTTC,CASTPGGTGGETQYF
TRBJ2-5,-,-,TRBV27,TGTGCCAGCAGTTTATCAGCCCAAATAATCAACCAGTACTTC,CASSLSAQIINQYF
TRBJ1-1,-,-,TRBV18,TGTGCCAGCTCACCAGGTGGGAGACGTTCGAACACTGAAGCTTTCTTT,CASSPGGRRSNTEAFF
TRBJ2-1,-,-,TRBV6-1,TGTGCCAGCAGTGAATTCGGCGGGAACGCCTACAATGAGCAGTTCTTC,CASSEFGGNAYNEQFF
TRBJ1-5,-,-,TRBV24-1,TGTGCCACCGAACCGGGCTCCTCTAGCAATCAGCCCCAGCATTTT,CATEPGSSSNQPQHF
TRBJ1-1,-,-,TRBV7-9,TGTGCCAGCAGCTTAGGGAGGGGAGTGAACACTGAAGCTTTCTTT,CASSLGRGVNTEAFF
TRBJ1-4,TRBD1,-,TRBV9,TGTGCCAGCAGCGTAGGAGTGGGGACAGGGGGAAAACTGTTTTTT,CASSVGVGTGGKLFF
TRBJ1-1,-,-,TRBV12-3/TRBV12-4,TGTGCCAGCAGTTCCGAGATGAACACTGAAGCTTTCTTT,CASSSEMNTEAFF
TRBJ1-2,-,once,TRBV6-5,TGTGCCAGCAGCGAGGGCCCTTGGTTTGGCTACACCTTC,CASSEGPWFGYTF
TRBJ2-5,TRBD2,-,TRBV12-3/TRBV12-4,TGTGCCAGCAGGGATGGACTAGTAGAGACCCAGTACTTC,CASRDGLVETQYF
TRBJ2-2,TRBD1,-,TRBV18,TGTGCCAGCTCACCGGGACAGGTCACCGGGGAGCTGTTTTTT,CASSPGQVTGELFF
TRBJ2-3,TRBD2,-,TRBV5-4,TGTGCCAGCAGTGCCCCGGGAGGAGTAGATACGCAGTATTTT,CASSAPGGVDTQYF
TRBJ2-3,TRBD2,-,TRBV9,TGTGCCAGCAGCGTAGGGGTAGCGGGAACAGATACGCAGTATTTT,CASSVGVAGTDTQYF
TRBJ2-3,-,once,TRBV7-7,TGTGCTAGCAGCTTAGGGACGGGCACAGATACGCAGTATTTT,CASSLGTGTDTQYF
TRBJ1-5,-,-,TRBV6-6,TGTGCCAGCAGCCGGACGGATAGCAATCAGCCCCAGCATTTT,CASSRTDSNQPQHF
TRBJ1-5,TRBD1,-,TRBV28,TGTGCCAGCAGTTTCGGACAGGGTTACAATCAGCCCCAGCATTTT,CASSFGQGYNQPQHF
TRBJ1-1,-,-,TRBV6-5,TGTGCCAGTTACCGGGACGGATACACTGAAGCTTTCTTT,CASYRDGYTEAFF
TRBJ1-4,TRBD1,-,TRBV6-5,TGTGCCAGCAGTCTGACAGGGAATGAAAAACTGTTTTTT,CASSLTGNEKLFF
TRBJ1-5,-,-,TRBV18,TGTGCCAGCTCACCACAGGGGGTCCCTAGCAATCAGCCCCAGCATTTT,CASSPQGVPSNQPQHF
TRBJ2-6,-,-,TRBV5-8,TGTGCCAGCAGCTTGGTAAAAGAGTTTTACTCTGGGGCCAACGTCCTGACTTTC,CASSLVKEFYSGANVLTF
TRBJ2-5,TRBD1,-,TRBV5-1,TGCGCCAGCAGCATGGGACAGAGGCAGACCCAGTACTTC,CASSMGQRQTQYF
TRBJ2-5,TRBD2,-,TRBV5-1,TGCGCCAGCAGCCCCGGACTAGCGGGGGGCCAAGAGACCCAGTACTTC,CASSPGLAGGQETQYF
TRBJ1-5,TRBD1,-,TRBV5-4,TGTGCCAGCAGCTTGGGGACAGGCAGCAATCAGCCCCAGCATTTT,CASSLGTGSNQPQHF
TRBJ2-7,TRBD2,-,TRBV19,TGTGCCAGTAGTCGGGAGGGGCGCGACGAGCAGTACTTC,CASSREGRDEQYF
TRBJ1-2,-,few,TRBV29-1,TGCAGCGTTGAAGAGGTGGGTGGCTACACCTTC,CSVEEVGGYTF
TRBJ1-2,-,-,TRBV14,TGTGCCAGCAGCCACGTGACAGGAAAGGGGTATGGCTACACCTTC,CASSHVTGKGYGYTF
TRBJ2-5,-,-,TRBV6-2/TRBV6-3,TGTGCCAGCAGTACCTCGGGACGGGTGGGGACCCAGTACTTC,CASSTSGRVGTQYF
TRBJ1-4,-,-,TRBV29-1,TGCAGTTGCGTCGGAGACGCGAATGAAAAACTGTTTTTT,CSCVGDANEKLFF
TRBJ1-5,-,-,TRBV11-2,TGTGCCAGCAGCTTATTGGGCGATCAGCCCCAGCATTTT,CASSLLGDQPQHF
TRBJ2-7,-,-,TRBV10-1,TGCGCCAGCAGTGAGTCGCCGGGAAACTACGAGCAGTACTTC,CASSESPGNYEQYF
TRBJ2-5,-,-,TRBV18,TGTGCCAGCTCACCCGGACAGAGGGGCGAGACCCAGTACTTC,CASSPGQRGETQYF
TRBJ1-1,TRBD1,once,TRBV6-2/TRBV6-3,TGTGCCAGCAGTTACTGGGCAGGGGGCGCGGCTGAAGCTTTCTTT,CASSYWAGGAAEAFF
TRBJ1-1,-,-,TRBV7-2,TGTGCCAGCAACTTGGGGGTTACTGAAGCTTTCTTT,CASNLGVTEAFF
TRBJ1-1,-,once,TRBV6-5,TGTGCCAGCAGACGAAGTTCACAGAACACTGAAGCTTTCTTT,CASRRSSQNTEAFF
TRBJ2-5,TRBD1,many,TRBV19,TGTGCCAGTAGCCCGACAGGGTCGTTGGAGACCCAGTACTTC,CASSPTGSLETQYF
TRBJ2-1,TRBD1,once,TRBV6-5,TGTGCCAGCAGTCCAAGGACAGGGGTCCGGAATGAGCAGTTCTTC,CASSPRTGVRNEQFF
TRBJ1-5,-,-,TRBV6-2/TRBV6-3,TGTGCCAGCAGTAACCCAAATCAGCCCCAGCATTTT,CASSNPNQPQHF
TRBJ1-2,-,-,TRBV19,TGTGCCAGTAGTATGGGGGCACAGGCGAAGGGCTACACCTTC,CASSMGAQAKGYTF
TRBJ2-1,TRBD2,-,TRBV3-1/TRBV3-2,TGTGCCAGCAGCCAAGTTGTGGGAGGGCCCCATGAGCAGTTCTTC,CASSQVVGGPHEQFF